This TCR beta chain was sequenced in a study of T cell repertoires in cytomegalovirus infection. TCRdb re-called the reads through MiXCR, storing one row per CDR3 protein. Of 650,000 to 850,000 distinct CDR3 sequences in the sample, about 28% were seen once. This clonotype has more than one count but fewer than ten. Antigen specificity is unknown. The sample in question was cultured CD8+ T cells from PBMCs, obtained from culture after CMV antigen stimulation. The clonotype originates from a human donor in good health (CMV status not recorded). Some clones in this sample may be carry-over from other donors' samples.

This CDR3 is CASLGVSYSNQPQHF. CDR3 in DNA: TGTGCTAGTCTAGGAGTCAGTTATAGCAATCAGCCCCAGCATTTT. J is TRBJ1-5 and V is TRBV12-5; D remains ambiguous. Germline V gene lookup returns CDR1 LGHNT and CDR2 FRNRAP. V gave up 8 bases and J gave up 0 bases, with 14 bases separating them. The CDR3 length is 15 residues.